Detailed here is one TCR beta chain. This entry is derived from a study of blood T cell repertoires in COVID-19. Germline V lookup: CDR1 MNHEY, CDR2 SVGAGI. Trimming shortened V by 6 bases and J by 5 bases, and 11 bases separated the two germline ends. This CDR3 is built from 13 residues. Sequenced by immunoSEQ multiplex PCR; TCRdb stores in-frame clones only, minus some. The data contain 100,000 to 120,000 clones, 82% of them seen just once; the ten biggest clones take up over 15%. V is TRBV6-5 and J is TRBJ2-1, with a tentative D call TRBD1 (5 bases). The sequenced sample was peripheral blood. This receptor was identified in a woman at least 80 years old with acute or convalescent COVID-19. In DNA, the CDR3 is TGTGCCAGCAGCCCCAGGGATAACAATGAGCAGTTCTTC. Translating it yields CASSPRDNNEQFF.